The rows below give T cell receptor beta chains drawn from one sample of a study of Tregs in tolerant kidney transplant recipients. The data were produced by immunoSEQ multiplex PCR, yet TCRdb's version contains in-frame clones alone and is incomplete. The sample holds under 95,000 clones, 75% to 95% seen once. Specimen: Tregs from blood, collected before the transplant. These receptors were obtained from a human donor who received a combined kidney and bone marrow transplant. CDR3s include the opening cysteine and the closing phenylalanine or tryptophan. D genes are given only for firm matches. Where a row states a size, it is once, few, many or the class of an expanded clone; other rows omit it.

len,d_gene,abundance,j_gene,v_gene,CDR3nt,CDR3aa
15,NA,NA,TRBJ1-1,TRBV28,TGTGCCAGCAGTTTCCATAATACAGCGAACACTGAAGCTTTCTTT,CASSFHNTANTEAFF
14,NA,NA,TRBJ2-7,TRBV4-2,TGTGCCAGCAGCCAAGATTTCAAGGTCGGGGAGCAGTACTTC,CASSQDFKVGEQYF
14,TRBD2,NA,TRBJ2-7,TRBV7-2,TGTGCCAGCAGCTTCGGGACTAGCGGGAGCGAGCAGTACTTC,CASSFGTSGSEQYF
15,TRBD1,NA,TRBJ2-5,TRBV28,TGTGCCAGCAGTTTAGAGACAGGGGGCATGGAGACCCAGTACTTC,CASSLETGGMETQYF
13,NA,NA,TRBJ2-3,TRBV7-2,TGTGCCAGCAGCCCGAGGGTCACAGATACGCAGTATTTT,CASSPRVTDTQYF
15,NA,NA,TRBJ2-7,TRBV11-2,TGTGCCAGCAGCTTAGACGGGACGTCTTCCTACGAGCAGTACTTC,CASSLDGTSSYEQYF
13,NA,NA,TRBJ1-1,TRBV28,TGTGCCAGCAGACGTTACAGGGAAACTGAAGCTTTCTTT,CASRRYRETEAFF
14,NA,once,TRBJ2-7,TRBV6-5,TGTGCCAGCAGTGAAATTATGTGGACGGGCGAGCAGTACTTC,CASSEIMWTGEQYF
16,NA,NA,TRBJ2-1,TRBV7-3,TGTGCCAGCAGCTTAACAATGGCGGGTGCCTACAATGAGCAGTTCTTC,CASSLTMAGAYNEQFF
13,TRBD2,NA,TRBJ2-7,TRBV30,TGTGCCTGGGGCGTAGCGGGAGCCTACGAGCAGTACTTC,CAWGVAGAYEQYF
13,NA,NA,TRBJ1-4,TRBV6-4,TGTGCCAGCAGTGACTCGCAACAAGAAAAACTGTTTTTT,CASSDSQQEKLFF
14,NA,few,TRBJ1-2,TRBV9,TGTGCCAGCAGCCCAGTAGGGGGGAACTATGGCTACACCTTC,CASSPVGGNYGYTF
16,NA,NA,TRBJ1-1,TRBV7-9,TGTGCCAGCAGCTTAGGGTTCCGGGGAACAGTCACTGAAGCTTTCTTT,CASSLGFRGTVTEAFF
12,NA,NA,TRBJ1-1,TRBV28,TGTGCCAGCAGTTTAAAACACACTGAAGCTTTCTTT,CASSLKHTEAFF
19,TRBD2,once,TRBJ2-2,TRBV9,TGTGCCAGCAGCGTAGGAACATGGACTCTAGCGGGAAGTACCGGGGAGCTGTTTTTT,CASSVGTWTLAGSTGELFF
14,NA,once,TRBJ1-1,TRBV18,TGTGCCAGCTCAGCGCAGGGATTGAACACTGAAGCTTTCTTT,CASSAQGLNTEAFF
13,NA,NA,TRBJ1-1,TRBV7-9,TGTGCCAGCGCTTACAGGGCGAACACTGAAGCTTTCTTT,CASAYRANTEAFF
15,NA,NA,TRBJ1-1,TRBV5-1,TGCGCCAGCAGCTTGGGCGGAATACATAACACTGAAGCTTTCTTT,CASSLGGIHNTEAFF
15,NA,NA,TRBJ1-1,TRBV9,TGTGCCAGCAGCGTAGCCGGGACCGAGGGGACTGAAGCTTTCTTT,CASSVAGTEGTEAFF
15,TRBD1,NA,TRBJ2-2,TRBV5-1,TGCGCCAGCAGCTTACAGGGGTCGGACACCGGGGAGCTGTTTTTT,CASSLQGSDTGELFF
14,NA,NA,TRBJ2-3,TRBV6-1,TGTGCCAGCAGTGAAGGGCCGAGCACAGATACGCAGTATTTT,CASSEGPSTDTQYF
15,NA,few,TRBJ2-7,TRBV7-2,TGTGCCAGCTCTTATTTCGCGGGACAGATTTACGAGCAGTACTTC,CASSYFAGQIYEQYF
11,NA,NA,TRBJ2-5,TRBV28,TGTGCCAGAACAGTTAAAGAGACCCAGTACTTC,CARTVKETQYF
14,NA,NA,TRBJ1-4,TRBV7-2,TGTGCCAGCAGCCCCTGGGGGGGGATTGAAAAACTGTTTTTT,CASSPWGGIEKLFF
15,TRBD1,NA,TRBJ1-1,TRBV5-4,TGTGCCAGCAGCTTGCAGCAGGGGGCTTCCACTGAAGCTTTCTTT,CASSLQQGASTEAFF
15,NA,NA,TRBJ2-7,TRBV5-4,TGTGCCAGCAGCCCGGATATGGACATAGCCTACGAGCAGTACTTC,CASSPDMDIAYEQYF
17,TRBD2,NA,TRBJ2-3,TRBV5-1,TGCGCCAGCAGCTTGGGCGTAGGGGCTAGCGGGGCAGATACGCAGTATTTT,CASSLGVGASGADTQYF
16,NA,NA,TRBJ1-5,TRBV7-3,TGTGCCAGCAGCTCCTGTAAGACAGCGCAGAATCAGCCCCAGCATTTT,CASSSCKTAQNQPQHF
16,TRBD1,NA,TRBJ1-1,TRBV5-1,TGCGCCAGCAGCTTGGCCGTTGACAGGGTGAACACTGAAGCTTTCTTT,CASSLAVDRVNTEAFF
16,TRBD2,NA,TRBJ2-1,TRBV2,TGTGCCAGCAGTGAAGCGAGGTCTAGCGGGAGGCCTGAGCAGTTCTTC,CASSEARSSGRPEQFF
16,NA,NA,TRBJ2-3,TRBV5-1,TGCGCCAGCAGCCTTCTTGGACTAGTCGACAGGGATACGCAGTATTTT,CASSLLGLVDRDTQYF
12,NA,NA,TRBJ1-6,TRBV28,TGTGCCAGCAGGCTAAGAAATTCACCCCTCCACTTT,CASRLRNSPLHF
15,TRBD1,few,TRBJ1-4,TRBV30,TGTGCCTGGAGTGAGGGGGCGCTTTCGAATGAAAAACTGTTTTTT,CAWSEGALSNEKLFF